Presented here are 5 T cell receptor beta chains from one specimen sequenced in a study of human T cells and chemical hapten exposure. TCRdb passed the RACE reads through MiXCR, listing each CDR3 protein once. The table lists approximately 400,000 distinct CDR3 sequences, 4% to 6% of them singletons. Noted time point: pre-sensitization, week 0. Treatment here: therapeutic diphenylcyclopropenone sensitization with weekly scalp DPC. Source: whole blood, taken in connection with sensitization to the hapten diphenylcyclopropenone (DPC). These receptors originate from a woman in her forties or fifties with alopecia areata. Some clones in this sample may be carry-over from other donors' samples.

This clonotype was detected many times. The CDR3 coding sequence is TGTGCCAGCAGCTTGGTGGGACAGGGGACCGGTGAGACCCAGTACTTC. It is translated as CASSLVGQGTGETQYF. This chain connects TRBV5-6 to TRBJ2-5; TRBD1 agrees at 10 bases. The trim removed 0 bases at V and 5 bases at J, leaving 7 bases unmatched. This CDR3 spans 16 amino acids. The V gene's germline CDR1 is SGHDT and CDR2 YYEEEE.

This clonotype was found a few times. J is TRBJ1-1 and V is TRBV4-2; tentatively, D is TRBD1 (6 bases). The CDR3 is 14 amino acids. CDR1 LGHNA and CDR2 YNFKEQ come from the germline V gene. V was clipped by 3 bases and J by 3 bases, with 11 bases between them. CDR3 residues: CASSHPDRYTEAFF. As DNA, the CDR3 is TGTGCCAGCAGCCACCCAGACAGGTACACTGAAGCTTTCTTT.

V and J are TRBV7-8 and TRBJ2-1, with a possible D match to TRBD2 (6 bases). The CDR3 spans 17 residues. Deletions cut 0 bases from V and 3 bases from J, with 15 bases between. CDR1 is SGHVS and CDR2 is FQNEAQ in the germline V gene. The CDR3 DNA reads as TGTGCCAGCAGCTTAGCCCCACTCTTAGCGGACTACAATGAGCAGTTCTTC. It translates to CASSLAPLLADYNEQFF.

This CDR3 is CASSLGGNPITEAFF. The CDR3 nucleotides are TGTGCCAGCAGCTTAGGCGGGAATCCCATCACTGAAGCTTTCTTT. This chain joins TRBV13 and TRBJ1-1; D is ambiguous. This CDR3 region has 15 residues. V was trimmed by 0 bases and J by 4 bases, leaving 12 bases between them. The germline CDR1 and CDR2 sequences are PRHDT and FYEKMQ (reference sequence).

The chain couples TRBV20-1 to TRBJ1-1; tentatively, D is TRBD1 (5 bases). Germline V gives CDR1 DFQATT, CDR2 SNEGSKA (reference sequence). The CDR3 runs 15 residues. The V and J ends lost 6 bases and 1 base respectively, with 18 bases between them. The CDR3 region is CSADKEGRANTEAFF. The CDR3 DNA follows: TGCAGTGCGGACAAGGAGGGCAGGGCGAACACTGAAGCTTTCTTT.